This T cell receptor beta chain was observed in a study of blood T cell repertoires in COVID-19. Study-level background: T cells, B-cell-depleted T cells, or PBMCs provided the cDNA or gDNA that served as material.

Sequencing was performed with immunoSEQ multiplex PCR; in TCRdb, only in-frame clones are kept and a portion is missing. The sample lists 95,000 to 100,000 clones, approximately 91% seen once, with 15% to 20% in the top ten. Germline values: CDR1 SGHRS, CDR2 YFSETQ. The CDR3 is 14 amino acids. V trimming: 3 bases; J trimming: 4 bases; junction bases outside the gene matches: 2. The specimen was peripheral blood. The sequence was obtained from a man aged 45-65 years with acute or convalescent COVID-19. The rearrangement links TRBV5-1 to TRBJ2-1; the match to TRBD1 covers 9 bases. This CDR3 is CASSYDRGYNEQFF. The CDR3 DNA reads TGCGCCAGCAGCTACGACAGGGGGTACAATGAGCAGTTCTTC.